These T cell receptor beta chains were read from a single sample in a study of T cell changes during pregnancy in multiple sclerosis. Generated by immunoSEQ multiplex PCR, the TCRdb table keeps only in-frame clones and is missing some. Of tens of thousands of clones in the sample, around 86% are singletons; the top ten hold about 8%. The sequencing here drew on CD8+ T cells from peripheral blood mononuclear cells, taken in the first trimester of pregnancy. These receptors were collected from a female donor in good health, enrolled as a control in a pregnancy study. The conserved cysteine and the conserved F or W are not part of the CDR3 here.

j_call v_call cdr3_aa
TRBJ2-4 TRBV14 ASSQGDRRFGIQY
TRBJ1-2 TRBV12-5 ASGSPDRFYGYT
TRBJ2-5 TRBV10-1 ASSEELAGGPAETQY
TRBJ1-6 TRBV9 ASSIYSDTALNSPLH
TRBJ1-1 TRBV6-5 ASSSGRGDAF
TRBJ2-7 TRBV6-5 ASSLWTAKYEQY
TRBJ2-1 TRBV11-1 ASSFGTSGESSYNEQF
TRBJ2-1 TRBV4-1 ASSQEGRGGNEQF
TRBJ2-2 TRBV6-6 ACKGAGDTGELF
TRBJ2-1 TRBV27 ASRATGGSYNEQF
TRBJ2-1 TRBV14 ASSHDPGDAYNEQF
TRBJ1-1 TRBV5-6 ASSLGATEAF
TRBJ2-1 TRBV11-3 ASRLGGTGDSEQF
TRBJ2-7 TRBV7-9 ASSSSGTDYEQY
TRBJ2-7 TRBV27 ASSLSGVGNEQY
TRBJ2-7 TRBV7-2 ASSRGQGPAYEQY
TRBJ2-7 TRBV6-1 ASSARGSSYEQY
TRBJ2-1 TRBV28 ASSEPGQGNEQF
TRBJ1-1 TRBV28 ASSGGQVMNTEAF
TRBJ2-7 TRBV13 ASRTRQGGNEQY
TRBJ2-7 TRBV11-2 ASSLAGTSLDEQY
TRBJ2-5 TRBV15 ATSRDESGQEEETQY
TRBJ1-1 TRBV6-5 ASSYRGNTEAF
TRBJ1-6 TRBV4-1 ASSQDARVSPLH
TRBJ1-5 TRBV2 ASSELGAGNQPQH
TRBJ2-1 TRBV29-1 SVDSGGSYNEQF
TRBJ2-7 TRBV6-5 ASSYPGQGVYEQY
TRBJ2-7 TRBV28 ATTPGGVFEQY
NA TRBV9 ASGAGSNEQY
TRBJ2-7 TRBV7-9 ASSSAGTGVYEQY
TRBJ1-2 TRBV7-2 ASSLISGDYGYT
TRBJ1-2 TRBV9 ASSVARGQVDYGYT
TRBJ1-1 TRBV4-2 ASSQGRTGNTEAF
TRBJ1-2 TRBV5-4 ASSLADSYGYT
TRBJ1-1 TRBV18 ASSPPGGIGTEAF
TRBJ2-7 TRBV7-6 ASSLGQGTSYEQY
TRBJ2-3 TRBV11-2 ASSLGQGVGSSTDTQY
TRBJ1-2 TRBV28 ASSDIPGNPYSGYT
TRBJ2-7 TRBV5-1 ASSPVRSYEQY
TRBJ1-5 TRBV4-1 ASSQEANRGQPQH
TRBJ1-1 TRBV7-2 ASNLISLEAF
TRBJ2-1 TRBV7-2 ASSTSSGGQTEQF
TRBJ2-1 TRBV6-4 ASSQEASGGNNEQF